The entry that follows covers one T cell receptor beta chain sequence. Enrollees, roughly 18 to 89 years old, lived in fewer than 25 US areas. These data are taken from a study of blood T cell repertoires in COVID-19. Using immunoSEQ multiplex PCR, the repertoire was profiled, and TCRdb retains in-frame clones only, with some absent. The sample shows 130,000 to 150,000 clones, 70% to 90% of them seen only once. This CDR3 has 13 amino acids. The junction had 6 bases not matched to a gene; V was cut back by 7 bases and J by 3 bases. Looked up from germline, CDR1 is SQVTM and CDR2 is ANQGSEA. This clonotype was obtained from a woman in her twenties or thirties with acute COVID-19. The sequenced material came from PBMCs or T cells enriched from blood (not recorded which). The chain recombines TRBV29-1 with TRBJ1-3; the match to TRBD1 covers 7 bases. CDR3 nucleotide sequence: TGCAGCGCCCAGGGGGGAGTTGGAAACACCATATATTTT. It encodes CSAQGGVGNTIYF.